This T cell receptor (beta chain) was captured by sequencing in a study of blood T cell repertoires in COVID-19. Across the study: Sites across the United States, Italy and Spain contributed samples from acute and convalescent COVID-19. PBMCs, B-cell-depleted T cells, or T cells were the source of the cDNA or gDNA that made up the material.

The authors' processing: Quantification of nucleated cells was approximated via reference gene primer amplification. Assay used: immunoSEQ multiplex PCR; TCRdb lists only in-frame clones, some missing. The DNA gave D and trimming, while V, J and clone size come from that table. The repertoire holds more than 200,000 clones, with 65% to 85% as singletons. This sequence originates from a man in his forties or fifties with active or convalescent COVID-19. The sample was peripheral blood.

The CDR3 DNA reads as TGTGCCAGCAGGCTTCCCGGGACAGTGAACACTGAAGCTTTCTTT. It specifies CASRLPGTVNTEAFF. The V gene is TRBV2, the J gene TRBJ1-1; 7 bases match TRBD1. This CDR3 spans 15 amino acids. With V trimmed by 6 bases and J by 0 bases, 7 bases remained unmatched. From germline, CDR1 is SNHLY and CDR2 FYNNEI.